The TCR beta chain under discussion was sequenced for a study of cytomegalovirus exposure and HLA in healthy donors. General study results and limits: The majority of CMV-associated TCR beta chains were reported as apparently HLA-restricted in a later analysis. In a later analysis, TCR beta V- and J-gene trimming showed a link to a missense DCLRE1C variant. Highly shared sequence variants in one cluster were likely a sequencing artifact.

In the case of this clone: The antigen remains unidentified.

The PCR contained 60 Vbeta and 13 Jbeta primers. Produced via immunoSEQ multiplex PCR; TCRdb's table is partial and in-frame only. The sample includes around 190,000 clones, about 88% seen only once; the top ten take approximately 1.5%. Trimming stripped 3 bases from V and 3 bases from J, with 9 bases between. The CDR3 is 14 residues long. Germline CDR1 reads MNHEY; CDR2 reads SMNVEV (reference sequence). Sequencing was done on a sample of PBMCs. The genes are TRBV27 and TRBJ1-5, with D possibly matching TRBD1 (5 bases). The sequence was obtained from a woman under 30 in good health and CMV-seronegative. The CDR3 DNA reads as TGTGCCAGCAGTTTTGCAGGGATCAATCAGCCCCAGCATTTT. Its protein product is CASSFAGINQPQHF.